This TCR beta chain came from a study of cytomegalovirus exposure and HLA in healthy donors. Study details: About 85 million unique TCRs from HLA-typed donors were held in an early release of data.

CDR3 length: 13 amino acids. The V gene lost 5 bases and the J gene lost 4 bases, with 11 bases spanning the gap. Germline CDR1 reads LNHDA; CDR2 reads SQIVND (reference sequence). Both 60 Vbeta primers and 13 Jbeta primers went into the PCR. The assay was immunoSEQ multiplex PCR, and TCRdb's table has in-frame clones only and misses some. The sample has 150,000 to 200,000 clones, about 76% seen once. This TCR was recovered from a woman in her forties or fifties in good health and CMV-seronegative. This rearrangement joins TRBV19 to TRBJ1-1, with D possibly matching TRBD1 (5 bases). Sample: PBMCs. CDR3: CASSVTRGTEAFF. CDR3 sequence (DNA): TGTGCCAGTAGTGTAACAAGGGGCACTGAAGCTTTCTTT.